This T cell receptor beta chain was sequenced in a study of T cell responses to AZD1222 COVID-19 vaccine. Study-wide results and limits: Only a handful of people who got AZD1222 tested seropositive at baseline. Increased Spike-specific TCR breadth and depth were observed after two AZD1222 doses. There were mostly white British donors and more females than males, and clonal diversity was possibly underestimated. No day 14 peak samples; only post-peak repertoires were characterized.

CDR3 length: 17 residues. Germline trimming cut 10 bases from V and 2 bases from J; bases unmatched to any gene: 8. Looked up from germline, CDR1 is ENHRY and CDR2 is SYGVKD. Comments on this clone: Its antigen is undetermined.

Repertoires were generated with immunoSEQ multiplex PCR, while TCRdb's copy carries only in-frame clones and drops some. The table has about 76,000 clones, roughly 88% seen once. This chain links TRBV10-3 with TRBJ2-6, with TRBD2 identical over 13 bases. The clonotype originates from an adult in good health. Sequenced material: peripheral blood, taken on day 0 of AZD1222 vaccination. CDR3 coding DNA: TGTGCCAGCCTAAGGACTAGCGGGAGAACTGGGGCCAACGTCCTGACTTTC. Translating it yields CASLRTSGRTGANVLTF.